This T cell receptor beta chain was sequenced for a study of T cell responses to AZD1222 COVID-19 vaccine. Study-wide findings and caveats: Close to half of all spike-specific TCRs reportedly target regions of the variants that are unmutated. All repertoire sampling was performed exclusively after the peak T cell response. Only a handful of AZD1222 recipients were seropositive at baseline. Spike-wide vaccine-associated CD4 TCRs dominated at 160-218 and 743-854.

Note on this clone: Its antigen is not identified.

Germline CDR1 and CDR2: SNHLY and FYNNEI. The V gene lost 1 base and the J gene lost 7 bases, with 7 bases spanning the gap. CDR3 length equals 12 residues. Sequencing used immunoSEQ multiplex PCR; TCRdb keeps in-frame clones, though not all of them. The sample consists of 150,000 or so clones, 85% to 90% of them appearing once. The source was peripheral blood, collected on day 0 of MenACWY control vaccination. This chain links TRBV2 with TRBJ2-5; a weak D match, TRBD2 (5 bases). The sequence was collected from an adult in good health. The CDR3 sequence: CASSEVAGTQYF. The CDR3 DNA sequence: TGTGCCAGCAGTGAAGTTGCGGGGACCCAGTACTTC.